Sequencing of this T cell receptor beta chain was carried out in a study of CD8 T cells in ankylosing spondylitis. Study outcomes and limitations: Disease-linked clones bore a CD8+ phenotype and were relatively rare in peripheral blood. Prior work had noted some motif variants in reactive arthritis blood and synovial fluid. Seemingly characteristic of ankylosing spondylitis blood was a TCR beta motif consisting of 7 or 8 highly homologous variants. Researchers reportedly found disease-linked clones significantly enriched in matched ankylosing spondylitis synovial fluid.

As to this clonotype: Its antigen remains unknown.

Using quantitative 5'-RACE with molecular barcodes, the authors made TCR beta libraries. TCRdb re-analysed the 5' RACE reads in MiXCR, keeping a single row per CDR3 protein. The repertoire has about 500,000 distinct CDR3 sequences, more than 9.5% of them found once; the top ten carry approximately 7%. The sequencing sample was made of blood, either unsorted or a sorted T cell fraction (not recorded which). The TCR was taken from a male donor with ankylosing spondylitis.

CDR3 bases: TGTGCCAGCAGCCAAGATCAGGGGGCCTACAATGAGCAGTTCTTC. It specifies CASSQDQGAYNEQFF. The chain joins TRBV4-2 to TRBJ2-1, with 7 bases that match TRBD1. Germline V gene lookup returns CDR1 LGHNA and CDR2 YNFKEQ. Germline trimming cut 0 bases from V and 2 bases from J; bases unmatched to any gene: 1. CDR3 length: 15 residues.